This T cell receptor beta chain was recorded in a study of blood T cell repertoires in COVID-19. Study-level background: Sources were T cells, B-cell-depleted T cells, or PBMCs; the material itself was cDNA or gDNA.

Original processing notes: Estimation of nucleated cell counts relied on the amplification of reference gene primers. Generated by immunoSEQ multiplex PCR, the TCRdb table keeps only in-frame clones and is missing some. The V and J calls and clone size were taken over from that table, and D and trimming were inferred from the DNA. Here the sample spans 300,000 to 350,000 clones, approximately 90% being singletons. Patients from Seattle were sampled longitudinally, starting during active infection. The ends were cut back, 8 bases at V and 1 base at J, with 20 bases in the middle. Looked up from germline, CDR1 is SNHLY and CDR2 is FYNNEI. The CDR3 totals 16 residues.

The chain has TRBV2 and TRBJ1-1; D is unclear. The receptor was derived from a woman aged 55-70 years with COVID-19, enrolled during active disease. Material for sequencing was peripheral blood. CDR3 loop: CASLITFSGKNTEAFF. The CDR3 nucleotides are TGTGCCAGCCTCATCACCTTCTCCGGGAAGAACACTGAAGCTTTCTTT.